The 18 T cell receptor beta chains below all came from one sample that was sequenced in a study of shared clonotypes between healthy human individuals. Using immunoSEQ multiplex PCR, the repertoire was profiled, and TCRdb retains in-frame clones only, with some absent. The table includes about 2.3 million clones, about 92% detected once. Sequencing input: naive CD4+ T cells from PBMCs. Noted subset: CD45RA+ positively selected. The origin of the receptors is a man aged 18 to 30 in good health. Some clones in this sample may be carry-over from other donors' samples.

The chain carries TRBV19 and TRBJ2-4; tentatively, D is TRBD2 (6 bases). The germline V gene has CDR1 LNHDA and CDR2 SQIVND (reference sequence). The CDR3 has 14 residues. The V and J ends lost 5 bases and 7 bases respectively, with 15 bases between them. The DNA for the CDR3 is TGTGCCAGTAGTGGCGGAGGGGCGCGGAACATTCAGTACTTC. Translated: CASSGGGARNIQYF.

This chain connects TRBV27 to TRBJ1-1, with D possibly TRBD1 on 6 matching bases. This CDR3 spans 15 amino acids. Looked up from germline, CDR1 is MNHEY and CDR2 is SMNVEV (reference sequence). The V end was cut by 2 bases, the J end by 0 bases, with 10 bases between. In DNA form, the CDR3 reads TGTGCCAGCAGTTTAGGGGGCAAGATGAACACTGAAGCTTTCTTT. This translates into CASSLGGKMNTEAFF.

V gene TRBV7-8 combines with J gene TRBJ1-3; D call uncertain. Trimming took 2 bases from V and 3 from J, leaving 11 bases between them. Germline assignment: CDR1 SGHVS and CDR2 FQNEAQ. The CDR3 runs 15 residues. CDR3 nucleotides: TGTGCCAGCAGCTTACAATCGGATAATGGAAACACCATATATTTT. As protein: CASSLQSDNGNTIYF.

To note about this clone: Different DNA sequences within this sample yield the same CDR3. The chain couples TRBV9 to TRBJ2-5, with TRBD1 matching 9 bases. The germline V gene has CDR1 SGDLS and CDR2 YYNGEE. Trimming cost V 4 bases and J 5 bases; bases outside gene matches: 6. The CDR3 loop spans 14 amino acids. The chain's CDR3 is CASSPRTGEETQYF. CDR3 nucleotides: TGTGCCAGCAGCCCAAGGACAGGGGAGGAGACCCAGTACTTC.

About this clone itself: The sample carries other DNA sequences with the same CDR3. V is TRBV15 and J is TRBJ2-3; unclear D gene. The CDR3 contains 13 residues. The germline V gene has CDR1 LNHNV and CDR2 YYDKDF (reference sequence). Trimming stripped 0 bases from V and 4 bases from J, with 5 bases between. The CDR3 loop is CATSRDPADTQYF. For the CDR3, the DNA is TGTGCCACCAGCAGAGATCCAGCAGATACGCAGTATTTT.

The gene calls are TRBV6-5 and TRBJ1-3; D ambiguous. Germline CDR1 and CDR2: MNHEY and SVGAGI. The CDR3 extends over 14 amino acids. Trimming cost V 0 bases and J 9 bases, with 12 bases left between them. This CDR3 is CASSYSRTEGTIYF. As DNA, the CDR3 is TGTGCCAGCAGTTACTCGCGGACCGAAGGCACCATATATTTT.

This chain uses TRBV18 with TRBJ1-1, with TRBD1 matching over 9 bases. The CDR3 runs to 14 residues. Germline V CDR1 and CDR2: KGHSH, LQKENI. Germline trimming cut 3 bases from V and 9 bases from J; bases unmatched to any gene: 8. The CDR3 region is CASSPETGGYKAFF. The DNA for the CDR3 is TGTGCCAGCTCACCCGAGACAGGGGGATATAAAGCTTTCTTT. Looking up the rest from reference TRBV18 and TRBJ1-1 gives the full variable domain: NAGVMQNPRHLVRRRGQEARLRCSPMKGHSHVYWYRQLPEEGLKFMVYLQKENIIDESGMPKERFSAEFPKEGPSILRIQQVVRGDSAAYFCASSPETGGYKAFFGQGTRLTVV.

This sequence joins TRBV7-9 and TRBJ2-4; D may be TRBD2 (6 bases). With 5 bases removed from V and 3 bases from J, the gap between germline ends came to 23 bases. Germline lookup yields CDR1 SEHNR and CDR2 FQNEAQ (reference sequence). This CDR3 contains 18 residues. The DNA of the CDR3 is TGTGCCAGCAGCGCAGGGACCGGGGGTTTGTCGGACAAAAACATTCAGTACTTC. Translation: CASSAGTGGLSDKNIQYF.

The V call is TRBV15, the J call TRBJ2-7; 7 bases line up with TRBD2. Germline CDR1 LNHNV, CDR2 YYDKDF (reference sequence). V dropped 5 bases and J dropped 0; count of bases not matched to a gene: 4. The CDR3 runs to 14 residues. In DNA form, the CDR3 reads TGTGCCACCAGCGGGGGAGGGGACTCCTACGAGCAGTACTTC. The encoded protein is CATSGGGDSYEQYF.

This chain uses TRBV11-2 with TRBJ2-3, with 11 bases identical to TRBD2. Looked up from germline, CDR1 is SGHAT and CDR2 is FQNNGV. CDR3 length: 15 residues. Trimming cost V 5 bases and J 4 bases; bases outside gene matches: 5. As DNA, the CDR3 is TGTGCCAGCAGCGTAGCGGGAGGGTTTGCAGATACGCAGTATTTT. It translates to CASSVAGGFADTQYF.

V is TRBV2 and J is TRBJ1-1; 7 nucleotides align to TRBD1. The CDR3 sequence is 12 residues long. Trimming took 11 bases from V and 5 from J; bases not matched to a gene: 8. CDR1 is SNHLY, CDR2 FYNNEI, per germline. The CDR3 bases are TGTGCCGGGCACAGGGGTGGAACTGAAGCTTTCTTT. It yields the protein CAGHRGGTEAFF.

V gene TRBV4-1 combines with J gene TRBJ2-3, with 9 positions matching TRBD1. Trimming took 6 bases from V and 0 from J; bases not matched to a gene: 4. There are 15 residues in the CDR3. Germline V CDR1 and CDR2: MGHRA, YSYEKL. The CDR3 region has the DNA TGCGCCAGCAGTCGGACAGGGGATAGCACAGATACGCAGTATTTT. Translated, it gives CASSRTGDSTDTQYF.

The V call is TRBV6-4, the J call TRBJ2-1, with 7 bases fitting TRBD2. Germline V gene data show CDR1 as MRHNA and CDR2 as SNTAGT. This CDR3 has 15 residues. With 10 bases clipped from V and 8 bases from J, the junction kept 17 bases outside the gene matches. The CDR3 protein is CATKREGWYLDEQFF. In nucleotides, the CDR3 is TGTGCCACCAAGCGGGAAGGGTGGTATCTCGATGAGCAGTTCTTC.

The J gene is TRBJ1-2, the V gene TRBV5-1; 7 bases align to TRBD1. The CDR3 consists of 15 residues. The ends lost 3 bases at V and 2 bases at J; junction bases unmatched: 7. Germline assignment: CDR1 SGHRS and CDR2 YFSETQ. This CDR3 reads CASSWDSNGNYGYTF. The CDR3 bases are TGCGCCAGCAGCTGGGACAGCAACGGAAACTATGGCTACACCTTC.

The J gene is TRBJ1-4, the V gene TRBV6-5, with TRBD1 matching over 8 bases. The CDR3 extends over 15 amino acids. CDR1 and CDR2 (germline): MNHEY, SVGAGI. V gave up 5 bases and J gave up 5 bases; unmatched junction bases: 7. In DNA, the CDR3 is TGTGCCAGCAGTCCCCCGGGACAGGAAAATGAAAAACTGTTTTTT. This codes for CASSPPGQENEKLFF.

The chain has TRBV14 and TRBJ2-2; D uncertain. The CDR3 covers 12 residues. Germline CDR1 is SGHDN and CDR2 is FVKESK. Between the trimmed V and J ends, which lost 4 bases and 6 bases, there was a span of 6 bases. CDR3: CASSRRAGELFF. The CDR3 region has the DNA TGTGCCAGCAGCCGCCGTGCCGGGGAGCTGTTTTTT.

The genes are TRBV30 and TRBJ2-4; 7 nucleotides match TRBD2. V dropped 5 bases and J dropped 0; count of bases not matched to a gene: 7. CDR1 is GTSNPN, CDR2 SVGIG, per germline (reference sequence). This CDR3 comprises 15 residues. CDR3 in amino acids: CAWELAPLAKNIQYF. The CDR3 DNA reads TGTGCCTGGGAACTAGCGCCACTAGCCAAAAACATTCAGTACTTC.

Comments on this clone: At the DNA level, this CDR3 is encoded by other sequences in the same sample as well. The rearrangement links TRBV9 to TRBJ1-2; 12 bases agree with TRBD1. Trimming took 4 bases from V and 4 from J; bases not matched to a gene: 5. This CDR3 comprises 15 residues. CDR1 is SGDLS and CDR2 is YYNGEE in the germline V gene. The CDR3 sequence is CASSPGTGGTYGYTF. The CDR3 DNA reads TGTGCCAGCAGCCCCGGGACAGGGGGCACCTATGGCTACACCTTC. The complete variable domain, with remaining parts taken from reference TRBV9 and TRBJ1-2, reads DSGVTQTPKHLITATGQRVTLRCSPRSGDLSVYWYQQSLDQGLQFLIQYYNGEERAKGNILERFSAQQFPDLHSELNLSSLELGDSALYFCASSPGTGGTYGYTFGSGTRLTVV.